Listed here are 22 T cell receptor beta chains from one sample, sequenced in a study of early stage breast cancer tumors. Sequencing used immunoSEQ multiplex PCR; TCRdb keeps in-frame clones, though not all of them. The sample lists some 19,000 clones; 76% were seen once. Material: blood. The receptors here all came from a person aged 55 to 69 with breast cancer.

The chain links TRBV11-1 to TRBJ2-7; 8 bases match TRBD1. The CDR3 totals 13 residues. CDR1 and CDR2 from the germline V gene are SGHAT and FQDESV (reference sequence). Unmatched junction bases numbered 2, after V lost 3 bases and J lost 4 bases. This CDR3 reads CASSFDRGYEQYF. The CDR3, as DNA: TGTGCCAGCAGCTTCGACAGGGGATACGAGCAGTACTTC. The full variable domain, completed using reference TRBV11-1 and TRBJ2-7, is EAEVAQSPRYKITEKSQAVAFWCDPISGHATLYWYRQILGQGPELLVQFQDESVVDDSQLPKDRFSAERLKGVDSTLKIQPAELGDSAMYLCASSFDRGYEQYFGPGTRLTVT.

The V call is TRBV5-1, the J call TRBJ1-2, with D possibly being TRBD1 (6 bases). V dropped 6 bases and J dropped 7 bases, with 16 bases sitting between them. The CDR3 contains 13 residues. Germline CDR1 and CDR2: SGHRS and YFSETQ. The CDR3 nucleotides are TGCGCCAGCACCCTGGGGGGGGCAGGTGGCTACACCTTC. Translated, it gives CASTLGGAGGYTF.

The CDR3 region is CSVEWTEAFF. CDR3 DNA: TGCAGCGTAGAATGGACTGAAGCTTTCTTT. The genes are TRBV29-1 and TRBJ1-1, with D unclear. V gave up 6 bases and J gave up 5 bases, with 7 bases separating them. Germline CDR1 SQVTM, CDR2 ANQGSEA. The CDR3 is 10 residues long. The variable domain in full, completed from reference TRBV29-1 and TRBJ1-1, reads SAVISQKPSRDICQRGTSLTIQCQVDSQVTMMFWYRQQPGQSLTLIATANQGSEATYESGFVIDKFPISRPNLTFSTLTVSNMSPEDSSIYLCSVEWTEAFFGQGTRLTVV.

The rearrangement uses TRBV7-9 and TRBJ2-2, with D perhaps TRBD1 (5 bases). CDR1 SEHNR and CDR2 FQNEAQ come from the germline V gene (reference sequence). V was trimmed by 2 bases and J by 7 bases, leaving 8 bases between them. The CDR3 contains 13 residues. The CDR3 nucleotides are TGTGCCAGCAGCTTATTGACAGACGGGGAGCTGTTTTTT. Amino acids: CASSLLTDGELFF.

This chain uses TRBV7-9 with TRBJ1-4; TRBD1 matches at 7 bases. Germline trimming cut 6 bases from V and 5 bases from J; bases unmatched to any gene: 9. Germline CDR1 SEHNR, CDR2 FQNEAQ (reference sequence). This CDR3 contains 15 residues. CDR3 protein: CASRNGQAKNEKLFF. The CDR3 DNA is TGTGCCAGCAGAAATGGACAGGCCAAGAATGAAAAACTGTTTTTT. The whole variable domain, filled in from reference TRBV7-9 and TRBJ1-4, reads DTGVSQNPRHKITKRGQNVTFRCDPISEHNRLYWYRQTLGQGPEFLTYFQNEAQLEKSRLLSDRFSAERPKGSFSTLEIQRTEQGDSAMYLCASRNGQAKNEKLFFGSGTQLSVL.

The rearrangement joins TRBV18 to TRBJ1-1; 8 nucleotides line up with TRBD1. The CDR3 length is 17 residues. V lost 2 bases, J lost 1 base, and 9 bases stayed unmatched. Germline V CDR1 and CDR2: KGHSH, LQKENI. CDR3 loop: CASSPYLDRVENTEAFF. The CDR3 DNA reads as TGTGCCAGCTCACCATACCTGGACAGGGTTGAGAACACTGAAGCTTTCTTT.

The chain couples TRBV5-1 to TRBJ2-7; D unresolved. V shed 1 base and J shed 2 bases, with 7 bases lying between them. Germline CDR1 SGHRS, CDR2 YFSETQ. The CDR3 is 13 residues long. This CDR3 reads CASSLSPTYEQYF. CDR3 DNA sequence: TGCGCCAGCAGCTTGTCGCCCACCTACGAGCAGTACTTC.

The rearrangement uses TRBV6-6 and TRBJ2-7; no reliable D call. V was pared by 0 bases and J by 0 bases, with 3 bases between. In germline, CDR1 is MNHNY, CDR2 SVGAGI (reference sequence). This CDR3 is built from 13 residues. CDR3 sequence reads: CASSYSGSYEQYF. The CDR3 nucleotides are TGTGCCAGCAGTTACTCTGGCTCCTACGAGCAGTACTTC.

This clone was recorded once. This chain uses TRBV6-5 with TRBJ2-7, with 7 nucleotides matching TRBD2. From germline, CDR1 is MNHEY and CDR2 SVGAGI. CDR3 length equals 15 residues. V lost 6 bases to trimming and J lost 4 bases; unmatched junction nucleotides: 12. CDR3 loop: CASSPASGGLYEQYF. The CDR3 DNA reads TGTGCCAGCAGCCCAGCTAGCGGTGGACTATACGAGCAGTACTTC.

Here the CDR3 DNA reads TGTGCCAGCAGTGGGGCGGGCGCCACAGATACGCAGTATTTT. Translated, it gives CASSGAGATDTQYF. The chain recombines TRBV25-1 with TRBJ2-3, with a possible D match to TRBD2 (5 bases). Trimming stripped 4 bases from V and 2 bases from J, with 10 bases between. The CDR3 totals 14 residues. CDR1 MGHDK and CDR2 SYGVNS come from the germline V gene.

The chain couples TRBV7-8 to TRBJ2-4; 7 bases are shared with TRBD2. In germline, CDR1 is SGHVS, CDR2 FQNEAQ. After removal of 1 base from V and 0 bases from J, the junction contained 6 bases not matched to a gene. The CDR3 is 17 amino acids. The CDR3 is CASSLDFGEGAKNIQYF. CDR3 DNA sequence: TGTGCCAGCAGCTTAGATTTCGGGGAGGGAGCCAAAAACATTCAGTACTTC. Together with reference TRBV7-8 and TRBJ2-4, the CDR3 gives the full variable domain: GAGVSQSPRYKVAKRGQDVALRCDPISGHVSLFWYQQALGQGPEFLTYFQNEAQLDKSGLPSDRFFAERPEGSVSTLKIQRTQQEDSAVYLCASSLDFGEGAKNIQYFGAGTRLSVL.

This clone was picked up a small number of times. This chain joins TRBV11-2 and TRBJ2-1, with 11 bases fitting TRBD2. The CDR3 length is 15 residues. The V gene end was trimmed by 5 bases and the J gene end by 9 bases; junction bases not matched to a gene: 9. Germline V gene lookup returns CDR1 SGHAT and CDR2 FQNNGV. The CDR3 loop reads CASSPGLAGSFEQFF. CDR3 bases: TGTGCCAGCAGCCCCGGACTAGCGGGTTCCTTTGAGCAGTTCTTC.

This clone was recorded only once. V is TRBV5-6 and J is TRBJ2-5; no firm D call. Per germline, CDR1 SGHDT and CDR2 YYEEEE. CDR3 length: 12 residues. The V and J ends lost 0 bases and 4 bases respectively, with 4 bases between them. The chain's CDR3 is CASSLDSETQYF. CDR3 sequence (DNA): TGTGCCAGCAGCTTGGACTCAGAGACCCAGTACTTC.

The rearrangement joins TRBV5-1 to TRBJ1-1, with D possibly being TRBD1 (5 bases). Trimming left V 0 bases short and J 11 bases short, with 14 bases between. Germline V gives CDR1 SGHRS, CDR2 YFSETQ. The CDR3 is 13 residues long. The CDR3 DNA reads as TGCGCCAGCAGCTTGGTGGAGGGGCCGGTGGCTTTCTTT. It is translated as CASSLVEGPVAFF.

V and J are TRBV7-2 and TRBJ2-5; tentatively, D is TRBD2 (5 bases). Germline CDR1 SGHTA, CDR2 FQGNSA. The CDR3 spans 14 residues. V was clipped by 7 bases and J by 1 base, with 13 bases between them. The CDR3 loop is CASTRTGSQETQYF. The CDR3 nucleotides are TGTGCCAGCACGCGGACGGGAAGCCAAGAGACCCAGTACTTC.

The chain joins TRBV5-1 to TRBJ1-1, with D maybe TRBD1 (5 bases). Per germline, CDR1 SGHRS and CDR2 YFSETQ. The CDR3 covers 18 residues. Trimming cost V 0 bases and J 11 bases, with 29 bases left between them. The CDR3 bases are TGCGCCAGCAGCTTGGGGCAGACGGAAGCGTATGGGGGATTGCGTGCTTTCTTT. It translates to CASSLGQTEAYGGLRAFF.

This clone was detected only a few times. An end of the junction does not agree with germline; a read error may underlie this. The chain links TRBV7-7 to TRBJ2-7; 9 nucleotides match TRBD1. The CDR3 is 15 residues long. Germline assignment: CDR1 SSHAT and CDR2 FNYEAQ (reference sequence). CDR3 sequence reads: CASSPSGTGIYEQYF. DNA for the CDR3: TGTGCTAGCAGCCCCTCCGGGACAGGGATCTACGAGCAGTACTTC.

The chain combines TRBV6-1 with TRBJ2-3, with 11 bases aligning to TRBD2. Germline assignment: CDR1 MNHNS and CDR2 SASEGT. The CDR3 sequence is 15 residues long. The V gene end was trimmed by 5 bases and the J gene end by 4 bases; junction bases not matched to a gene: 5. Written as DNA, the CDR3 is TGTGCCAGCAGTCTTAGCGGGGGGGCCGCAGATACGCAGTATTTT. It encodes CASSLSGGAADTQYF.

The sample holds one count of this clone. The chain links TRBV10-3 to TRBJ2-6; TRBD2 might be the D (5 bases). Germline V gives CDR1 ENHRY, CDR2 SYGVKD. The CDR3 extends over 15 amino acids. V lost 4 bases to trimming and J lost 2 bases, with 9 bases between them. The CDR3 here is CAISGPGAGANVLTF. The CDR3 nucleotides read TGTGCCATCAGTGGACCCGGGGCTGGGGCCAACGTCCTGACTTTC.

This CDR3 reads CAWSGGAGNTEAFF. As DNA, the CDR3 is TGTGCCTGGAGCGGAGGGGCCGGGAACACTGAAGCTTTCTTT. The chain combines TRBV30 with TRBJ1-1; weak D call: TRBD1 (5 bases). The length of the CDR3 is 14 residues. V was pared by 3 bases and J by 1 base, with 12 bases between. Germline V CDR1 and CDR2: GTSNPN, SVGIG (reference sequence).

This sequence joins TRBV5-1 and TRBJ2-7; 7 bases agree with TRBD1. The ends lost 7 bases at V and 1 base at J; junction bases unmatched: 11. Germline-derived CDR1 and CDR2 are SGHRS and YFSETQ. The CDR3 totals 15 residues. The CDR3 protein is CASAGGEVYSYEQYF. DNA of the CDR3: TGCGCCAGCGCAGGGGGAGAAGTTTATTCCTACGAGCAGTACTTC.

V is TRBV5-4 and J is TRBJ2-1, with 10 nucleotides matching TRBD2. The germline V gene encodes CDR1 SGHNT and CDR2 YYREEE (reference sequence). After removal of 4 bases from V and 10 bases from J, the junction contained 5 bases not matched to a gene. The CDR3 runs to 13 residues. CDR3 coding DNA: TGTGCCAGCAGCGCCCAACTAGCGGGAGAGCAGTTCTTC. Protein: CASSAQLAGEQFF. Full variable domain (missing parts from reference TRBV5-4 and TRBJ2-1): ETGVTQSPTHLIKTRGQQVTLRCSSQSGHNTVSWYQQALGQGPQFIFQYYREEENGRGNFPPRFSGLQFPNYSSELNVNALELDDSALYLCASSAQLAGEQFFGPGTRLTVL.